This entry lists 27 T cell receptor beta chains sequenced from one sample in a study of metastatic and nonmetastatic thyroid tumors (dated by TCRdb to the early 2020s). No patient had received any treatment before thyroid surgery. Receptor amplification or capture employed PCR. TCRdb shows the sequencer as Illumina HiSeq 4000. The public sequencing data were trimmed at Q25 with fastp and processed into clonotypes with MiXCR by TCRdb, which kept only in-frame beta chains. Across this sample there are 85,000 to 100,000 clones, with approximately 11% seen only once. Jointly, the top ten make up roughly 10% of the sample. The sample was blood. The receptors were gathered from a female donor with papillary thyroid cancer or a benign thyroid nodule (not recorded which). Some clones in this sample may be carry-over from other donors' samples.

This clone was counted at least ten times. The CDR3 region has the DNA TGTGCCAGCAGCGGGACAGACTCCCGACCAGCCATGAACACTGAAGCTTTCTTT. Protein sequence: CASSGTDSRPAMNTEAFF. The V gene is TRBV7-9, the J gene TRBJ1-1, with TRBD1 matching over 7 bases. The CDR3 spans 18 residues. The trim removed 5 bases at V and 0 bases at J, leaving 15 bases unmatched. CDR1 SEHNR and CDR2 FQNEAQ come from the germline V gene (reference sequence). The full variable domain, in which reference TRBV7-9 and TRBJ1-1 provide the parts outside the CDR3, is DTGVSQNPRHKITKRGQNVTFRCDPISEHNRLYWYRQTLGQGPEFLTYFQNEAQLEKSRLLSDRFSAERPKGSFSTLEIQRTEQGDSAMYLCASSGTDSRPAMNTEAFFGQGTRLTVV.

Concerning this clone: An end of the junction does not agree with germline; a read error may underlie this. CDR3 amino acids: CASPPLLAGDNEHFF. In DNA, the CDR3 is TGTGCCAGCCCACCGTTACTAGCGGGAGACAATGAGCATTTCTTC. The chain has TRBV28 and TRBJ2-1; 11 nucleotides align to TRBD2. The CDR3 sequence is 15 residues long. Germline loops: CDR1 MDHEN, CDR2 SYDVKM.

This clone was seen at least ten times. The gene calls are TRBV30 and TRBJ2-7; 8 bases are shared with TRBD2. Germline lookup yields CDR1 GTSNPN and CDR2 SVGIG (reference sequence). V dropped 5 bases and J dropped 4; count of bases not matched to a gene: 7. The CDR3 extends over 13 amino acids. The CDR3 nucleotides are TGTGCCTGGGAGCGGGAGTTTATGTACGAGCAGTACTTC. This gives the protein CAWEREFMYEQYF. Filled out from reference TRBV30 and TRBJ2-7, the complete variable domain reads SQTIHQWPATLVQPVGSPLSLECTVEGTSNPNLYWYRQAAGRGLQLLFYSVGIGQISSEVPQNLSASRPQDRQFILSSKKLLLSDSGFYLCAWEREFMYEQYFGPGTRLTVT.

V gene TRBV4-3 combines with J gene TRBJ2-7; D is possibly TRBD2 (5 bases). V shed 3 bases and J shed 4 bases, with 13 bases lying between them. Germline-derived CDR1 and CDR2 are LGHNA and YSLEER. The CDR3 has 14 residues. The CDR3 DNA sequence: TGCGCCAGCAGCCAGCTCGGGGAGCCATACGAGCAGTACTTC. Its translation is CASSQLGEPYEQYF.

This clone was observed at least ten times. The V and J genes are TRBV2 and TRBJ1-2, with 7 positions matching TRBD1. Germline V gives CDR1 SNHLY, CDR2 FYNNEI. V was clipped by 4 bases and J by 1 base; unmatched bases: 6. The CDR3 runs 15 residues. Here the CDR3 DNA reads TGTGCCAGCAGTGCAGGGGGGACAAATAACTATGGCTACACCTTC. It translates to CASSAGGTNNYGYTF.

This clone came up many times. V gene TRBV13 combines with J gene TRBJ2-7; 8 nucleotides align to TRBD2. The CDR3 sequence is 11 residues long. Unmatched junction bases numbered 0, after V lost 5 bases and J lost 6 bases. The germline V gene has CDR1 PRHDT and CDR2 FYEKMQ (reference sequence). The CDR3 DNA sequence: TGTGCCAGCAGCGGGACTAGCGAGCAGTACTTC. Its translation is CASSGTSEQYF. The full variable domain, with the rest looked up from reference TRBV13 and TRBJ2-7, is AAGVIQSPRHLIKEKRETATLKCYPIPRHDTVYWYQQGPGQDPQFLISFYEKMQSDKGSIPDRFSAQQFSDYHSELNMSSLELGDSALYFCASSGTSEQYFGPGTRLTVT.

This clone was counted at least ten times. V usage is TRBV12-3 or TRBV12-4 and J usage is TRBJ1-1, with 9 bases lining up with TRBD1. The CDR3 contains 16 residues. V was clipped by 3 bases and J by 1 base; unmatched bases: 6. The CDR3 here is CASSLRGQGPNTEAFF. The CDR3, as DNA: TGTGCCAGCAGTTTGAGGGGACAGGGCCCGAACACTGAAGCTTTCTTT.

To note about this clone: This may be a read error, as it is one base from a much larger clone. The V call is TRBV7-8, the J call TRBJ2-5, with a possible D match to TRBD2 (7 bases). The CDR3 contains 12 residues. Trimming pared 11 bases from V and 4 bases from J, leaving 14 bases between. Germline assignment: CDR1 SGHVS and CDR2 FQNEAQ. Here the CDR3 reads CALGGLGETQYF. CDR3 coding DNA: TGTGCCTTGGGGGGGCTGGGAGAGACCCAGTACTTC.

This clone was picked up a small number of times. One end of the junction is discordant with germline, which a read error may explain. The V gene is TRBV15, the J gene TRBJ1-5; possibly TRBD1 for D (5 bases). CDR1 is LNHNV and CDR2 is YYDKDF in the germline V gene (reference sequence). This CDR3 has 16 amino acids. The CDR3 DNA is TGTGCCACCAGCAGAGATCATGGGGGAATAAATCAGACCCAGCATTTT. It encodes CATSRDHGGINQTQHF.

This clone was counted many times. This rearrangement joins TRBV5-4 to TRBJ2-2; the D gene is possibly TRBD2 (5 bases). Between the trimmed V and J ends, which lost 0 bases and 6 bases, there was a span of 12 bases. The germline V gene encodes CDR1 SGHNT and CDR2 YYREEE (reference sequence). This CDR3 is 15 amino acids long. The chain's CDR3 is CASSLVGSTAGELFF. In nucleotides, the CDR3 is TGTGCCAGCAGCTTGGTTGGGAGTACGGCCGGGGAGCTGTTTTTT.

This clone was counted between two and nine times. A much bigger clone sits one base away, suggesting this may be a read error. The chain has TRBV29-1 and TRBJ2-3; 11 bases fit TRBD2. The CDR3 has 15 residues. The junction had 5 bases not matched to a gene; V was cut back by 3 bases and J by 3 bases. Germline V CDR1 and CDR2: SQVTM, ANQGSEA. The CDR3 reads CSVEVAGGKTDTQYF. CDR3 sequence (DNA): TGCAGCGTTGAGGTAGCGGGAGGGAAAACAGATACGCAGTATTTT.

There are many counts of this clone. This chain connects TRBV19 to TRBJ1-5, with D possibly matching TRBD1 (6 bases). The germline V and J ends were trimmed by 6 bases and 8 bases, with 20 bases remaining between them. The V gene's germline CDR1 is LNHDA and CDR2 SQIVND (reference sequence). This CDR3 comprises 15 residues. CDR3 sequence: CASSPYRDTREPQHF. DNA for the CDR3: TGTGCCAGTAGCCCGTACAGGGACACGCGTGAGCCCCAGCATTTT.

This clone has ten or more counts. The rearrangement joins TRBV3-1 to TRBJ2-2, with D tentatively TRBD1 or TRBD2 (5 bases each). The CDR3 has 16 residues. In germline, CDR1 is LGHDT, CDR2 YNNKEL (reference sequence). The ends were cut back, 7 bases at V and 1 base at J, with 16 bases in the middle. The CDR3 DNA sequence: TGTGCCAGCACCCCAATGCTGAGGGGGAACACCGGGGAGCTGTTTTTT. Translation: CASTPMLRGNTGELFF.

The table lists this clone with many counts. This CDR3 reads CASSIRTSPGGSSYEQYF. In DNA form, the CDR3 reads TGTGCCAGTAGTATTAGAACTAGTCCGGGAGGCTCCTCCTACGAGCAGTACTTC. The rearrangement links TRBV19 to TRBJ2-7, with TRBD2 identical over 7 bases. V dropped 3 bases and J dropped 0; count of bases not matched to a gene: 14. The CDR3 is 18 amino acids. CDR1 and CDR2 from the germline V gene are LNHDA and SQIVND (reference sequence).

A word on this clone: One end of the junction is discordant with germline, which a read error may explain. CDR3 coding DNA: TGCAGTGCTAGATATCCTGGCAGGAACACAGATACACAGTATTTT. Translated, it gives CSARYPGRNTDTQYF. The chain employs TRBV20-1 and TRBJ2-3; D ambiguous. From germline, CDR1 is DFQATT and CDR2 SNEGSKA (reference sequence). There are 15 residues in the CDR3.

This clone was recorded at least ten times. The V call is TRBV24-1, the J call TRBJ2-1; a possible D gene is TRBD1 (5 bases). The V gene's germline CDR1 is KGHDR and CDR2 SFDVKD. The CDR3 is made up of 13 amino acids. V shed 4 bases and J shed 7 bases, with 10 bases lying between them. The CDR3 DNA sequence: TGTGCCACCAGTGAGTCAGGGTTAAATGAGCAGTTCTTC. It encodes CATSESGLNEQFF.

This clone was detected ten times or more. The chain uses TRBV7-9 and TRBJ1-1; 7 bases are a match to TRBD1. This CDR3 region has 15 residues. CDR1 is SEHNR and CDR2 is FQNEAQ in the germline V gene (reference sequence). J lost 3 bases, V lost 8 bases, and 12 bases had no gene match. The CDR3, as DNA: TGTGCCAGCCGGCCGGGAGGGGGCCGGGACACTGAAGCTTTCTTT. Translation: CASRPGGGRDTEAFF.

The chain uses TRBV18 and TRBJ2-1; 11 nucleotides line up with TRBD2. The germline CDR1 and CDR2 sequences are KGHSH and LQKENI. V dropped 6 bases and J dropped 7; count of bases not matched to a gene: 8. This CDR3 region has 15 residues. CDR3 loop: CASSEGLADGNEQFF. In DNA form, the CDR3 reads TGTGCCAGCTCCGAGGGACTAGCGGACGGGAATGAGCAGTTCTTC.

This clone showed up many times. For the CDR3, the DNA is TGTGCCAGCAGCTGGGACAGGGGGATTTACAATGAGCAGTTCTTC. Its protein product is CASSWDRGIYNEQFF. The V gene is TRBV7-9, the J gene TRBJ2-1; TRBD1 matches at 11 bases. Looked up from germline, CDR1 is SEHNR and CDR2 is FQNEAQ (reference sequence). There are 15 residues in the CDR3. Trimming cost V 4 bases and J 4 bases; bases outside gene matches: 3.

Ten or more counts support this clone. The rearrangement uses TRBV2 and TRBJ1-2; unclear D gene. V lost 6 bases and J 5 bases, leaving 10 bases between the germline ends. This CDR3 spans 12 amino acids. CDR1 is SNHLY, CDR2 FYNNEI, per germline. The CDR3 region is CASRYQTYGYTF. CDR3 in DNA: TGTGCCAGCAGATACCAGACATATGGCTACACCTTC.

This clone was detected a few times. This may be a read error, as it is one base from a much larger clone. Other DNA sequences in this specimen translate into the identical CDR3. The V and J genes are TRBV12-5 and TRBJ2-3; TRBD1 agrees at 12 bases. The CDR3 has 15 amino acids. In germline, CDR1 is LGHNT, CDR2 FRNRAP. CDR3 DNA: TGTGTTAGTGGTTTGGGACAGGGGGCAACAGATACGCAGTATTTT. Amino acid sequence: CVSGLGQGATDTQYF.

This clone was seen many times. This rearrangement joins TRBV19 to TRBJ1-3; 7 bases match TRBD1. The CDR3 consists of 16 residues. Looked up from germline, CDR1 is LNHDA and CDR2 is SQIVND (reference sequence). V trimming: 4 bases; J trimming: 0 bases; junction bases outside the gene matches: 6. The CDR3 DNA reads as TGTGCCAGTAGTACGGGACAGTCCTCCTCTGGAAACACCATATATTTT. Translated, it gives CASSTGQSSSGNTIYF.

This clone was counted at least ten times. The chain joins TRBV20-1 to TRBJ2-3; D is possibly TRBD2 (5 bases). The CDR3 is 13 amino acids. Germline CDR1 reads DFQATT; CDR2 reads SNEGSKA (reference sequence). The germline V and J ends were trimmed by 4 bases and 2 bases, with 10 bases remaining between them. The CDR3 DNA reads TGCAGTGCTAAAAGGAGGAACACAGATACGCAGTATTTT. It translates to CSAKRRNTDTQYF.

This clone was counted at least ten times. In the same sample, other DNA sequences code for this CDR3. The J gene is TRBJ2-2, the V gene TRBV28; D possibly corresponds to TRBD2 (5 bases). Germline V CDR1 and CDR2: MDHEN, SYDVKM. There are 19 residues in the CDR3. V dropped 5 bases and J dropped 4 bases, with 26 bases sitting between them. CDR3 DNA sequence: TGTGCCAGCAGTAACGCCTATTCCGGGAATATGCGAGGCACCGGGGAGCTGTTTTTT. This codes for CASSNAYSGNMRGTGELFF.

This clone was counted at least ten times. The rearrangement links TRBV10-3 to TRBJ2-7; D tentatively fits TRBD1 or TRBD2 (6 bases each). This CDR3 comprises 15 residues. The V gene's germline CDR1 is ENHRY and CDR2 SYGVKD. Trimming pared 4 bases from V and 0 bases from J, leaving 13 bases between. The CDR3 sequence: CAISGGAGSSYEQYF. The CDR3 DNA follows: TGTGCCATCAGTGGGGGGGCGGGGAGCTCCTACGAGCAGTACTTC.

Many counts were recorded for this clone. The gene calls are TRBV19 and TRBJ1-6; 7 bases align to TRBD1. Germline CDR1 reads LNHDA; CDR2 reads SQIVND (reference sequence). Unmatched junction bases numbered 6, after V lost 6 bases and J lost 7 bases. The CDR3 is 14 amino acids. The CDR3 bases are TGTGCCAGTAGCCCGACAGGGCAGAATTCACCCCTCCACTTT. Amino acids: CASSPTGQNSPLHF.

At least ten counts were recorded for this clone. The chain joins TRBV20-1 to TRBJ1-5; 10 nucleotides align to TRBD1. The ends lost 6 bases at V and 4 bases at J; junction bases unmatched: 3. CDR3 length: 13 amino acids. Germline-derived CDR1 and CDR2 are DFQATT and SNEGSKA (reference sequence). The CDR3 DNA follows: TGCAGTGCGCGACAGGGGGCGAATCAGCCCCAGCATTTT. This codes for CSARQGANQPQHF.